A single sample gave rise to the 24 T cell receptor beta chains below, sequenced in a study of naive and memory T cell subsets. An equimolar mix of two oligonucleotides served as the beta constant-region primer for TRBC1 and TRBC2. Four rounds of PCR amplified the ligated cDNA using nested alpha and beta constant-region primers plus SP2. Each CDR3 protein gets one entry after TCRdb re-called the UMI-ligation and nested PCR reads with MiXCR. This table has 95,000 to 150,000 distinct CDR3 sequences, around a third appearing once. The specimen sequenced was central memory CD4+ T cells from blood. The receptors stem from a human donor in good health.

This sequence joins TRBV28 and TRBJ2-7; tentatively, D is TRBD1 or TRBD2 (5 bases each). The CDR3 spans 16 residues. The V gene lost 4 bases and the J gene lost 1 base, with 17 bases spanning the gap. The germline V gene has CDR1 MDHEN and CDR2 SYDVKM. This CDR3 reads CASSSPGAKGSYEQYF. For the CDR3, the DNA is TGTGCCAGCAGTTCCCCCGGGGCAAAAGGGTCCTACGAGCAGTACTTC.

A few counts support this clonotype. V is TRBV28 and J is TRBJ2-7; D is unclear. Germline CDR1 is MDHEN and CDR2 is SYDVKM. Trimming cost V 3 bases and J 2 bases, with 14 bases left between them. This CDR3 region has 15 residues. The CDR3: CASSFEVGNAYEQYF. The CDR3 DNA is TGTGCCAGCAGTTTTGAGGTTGGGAACGCCTACGAGCAGTACTTC.

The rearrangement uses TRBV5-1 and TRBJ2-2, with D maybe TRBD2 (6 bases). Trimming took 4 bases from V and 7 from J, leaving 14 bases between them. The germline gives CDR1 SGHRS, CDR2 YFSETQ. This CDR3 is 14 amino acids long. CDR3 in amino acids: CASSQGLAGGELFF. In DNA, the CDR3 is TGCGCCAGCAGCCAGGGACTGGCCGGCGGGGAGCTGTTTTTT. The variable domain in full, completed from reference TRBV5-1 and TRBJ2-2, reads KAGVTQTPRYLIKTRGQQVTLSCSPISGHRSVSWYQQTPGQGLQFLFEYFSETQRNKGNFPGRFSGRQFSNSRSEMNVSTLELGDSALYLCASSQGLAGGELFFGEGSRLTVL.

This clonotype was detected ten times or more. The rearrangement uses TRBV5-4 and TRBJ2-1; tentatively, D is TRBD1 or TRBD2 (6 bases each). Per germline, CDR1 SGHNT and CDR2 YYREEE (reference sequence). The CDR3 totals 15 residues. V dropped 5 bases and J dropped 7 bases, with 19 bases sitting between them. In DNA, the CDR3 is TGTGCCAGCAGTACAGGGTTCGGGAGTGGGAATGAGCAGTTCTTC. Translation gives CASSTGFGSGNEQFF.

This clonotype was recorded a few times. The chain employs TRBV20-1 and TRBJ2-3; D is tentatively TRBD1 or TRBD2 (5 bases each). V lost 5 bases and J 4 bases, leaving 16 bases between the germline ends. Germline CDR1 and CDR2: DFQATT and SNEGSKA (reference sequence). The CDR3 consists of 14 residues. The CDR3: CSARGAWGADTQYF. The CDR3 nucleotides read TGCAGTGCTCGGGGTGCTTGGGGCGCAGATACGCAGTATTTT.

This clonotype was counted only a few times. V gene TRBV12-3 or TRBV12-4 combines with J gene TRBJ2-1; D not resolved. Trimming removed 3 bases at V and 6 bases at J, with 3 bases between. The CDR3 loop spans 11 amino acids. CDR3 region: CASSFFNEQFF. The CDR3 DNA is TGTGCCAGCAGTTTTTTCAATGAGCAGTTCTTC.

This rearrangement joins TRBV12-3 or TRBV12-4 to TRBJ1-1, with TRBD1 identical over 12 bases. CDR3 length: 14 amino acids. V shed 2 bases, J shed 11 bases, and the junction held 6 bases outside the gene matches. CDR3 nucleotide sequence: TGTGCCAGCAGTTTAATGGGACAGGGGGCGCGTGCTTTCTTT. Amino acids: CASSLMGQGARAFF.

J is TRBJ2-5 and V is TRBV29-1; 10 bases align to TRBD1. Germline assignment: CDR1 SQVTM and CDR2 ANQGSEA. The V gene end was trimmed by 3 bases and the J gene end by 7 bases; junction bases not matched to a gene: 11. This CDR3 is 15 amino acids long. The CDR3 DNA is TGCAGCGTTGATTTGAGACAGGGGGCGCTCGGGACCCAGTACTTC. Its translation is CSVDLRQGALGTQYF.

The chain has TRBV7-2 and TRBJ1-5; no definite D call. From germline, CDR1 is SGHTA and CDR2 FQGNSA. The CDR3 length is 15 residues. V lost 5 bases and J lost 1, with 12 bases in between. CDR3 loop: CASSPGSTSNQPQHF. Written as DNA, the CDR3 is TGTGCCAGCAGCCCTGGGTCCACCAGCAATCAGCCCCAGCATTTT.

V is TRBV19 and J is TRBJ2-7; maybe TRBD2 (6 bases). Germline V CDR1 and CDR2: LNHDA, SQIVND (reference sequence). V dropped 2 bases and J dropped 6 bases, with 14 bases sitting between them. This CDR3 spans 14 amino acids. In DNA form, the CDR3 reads TGTGCCAGTAGTATACCGAACAGGAGGGGCGAGCAGTACTTC. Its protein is CASSIPNRRGEQYF.

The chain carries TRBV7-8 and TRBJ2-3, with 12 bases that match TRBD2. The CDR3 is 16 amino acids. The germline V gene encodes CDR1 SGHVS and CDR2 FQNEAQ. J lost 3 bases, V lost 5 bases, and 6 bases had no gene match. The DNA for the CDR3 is TGTGCCAGCAGCCGGTCCGGACTAGCGGGAACAGATACGCAGTATTTT. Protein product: CASSRSGLAGTDTQYF.

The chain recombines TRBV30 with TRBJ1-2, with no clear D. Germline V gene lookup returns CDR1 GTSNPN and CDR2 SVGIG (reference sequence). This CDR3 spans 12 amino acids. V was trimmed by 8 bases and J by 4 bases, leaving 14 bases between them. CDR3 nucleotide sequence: TGTGCCCATACTTACAGTACCTATGGCTACACCTTC. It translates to CAHTYSTYGYTF.

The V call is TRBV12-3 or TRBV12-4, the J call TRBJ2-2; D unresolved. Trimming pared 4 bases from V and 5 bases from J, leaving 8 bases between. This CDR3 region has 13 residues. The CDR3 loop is CASSSTRTGELFF. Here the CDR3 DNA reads TGTGCCAGCAGTTCCACCAGAACCGGGGAGCTGTTTTTT.

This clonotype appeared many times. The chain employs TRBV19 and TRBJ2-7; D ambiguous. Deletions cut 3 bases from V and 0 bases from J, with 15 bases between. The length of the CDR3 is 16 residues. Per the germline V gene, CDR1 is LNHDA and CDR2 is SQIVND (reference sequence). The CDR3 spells CASSMVPGSSSYEQYF. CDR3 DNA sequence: TGTGCCAGTAGTATGGTGCCGGGCAGCAGCTCCTACGAGCAGTACTTC.

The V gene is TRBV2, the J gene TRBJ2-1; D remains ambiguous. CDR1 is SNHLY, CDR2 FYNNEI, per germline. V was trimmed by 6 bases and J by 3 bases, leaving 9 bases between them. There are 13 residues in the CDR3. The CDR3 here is CASSREIYNEQFF. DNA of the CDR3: TGTGCCAGCAGCCGAGAGATCTACAATGAGCAGTTCTTC. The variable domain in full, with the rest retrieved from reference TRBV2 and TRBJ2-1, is EPEVTQTPSHQVTQMGQEVILRCVPISNHLYFYWYRQILGQKVEFLVSFYNNEISEKSEIFDDQFSVERPDGSNFTLKIRSTKLEDSAMYFCASSREIYNEQFFGPGTRLTVL.

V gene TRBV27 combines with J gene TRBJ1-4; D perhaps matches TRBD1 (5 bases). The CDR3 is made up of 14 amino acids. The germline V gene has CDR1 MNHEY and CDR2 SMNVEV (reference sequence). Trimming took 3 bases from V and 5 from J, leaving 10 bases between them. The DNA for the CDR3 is TGTGCCAGCAGTTTGACAGCGGGGAATGAAAAACTGTTTTTT. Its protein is CASSLTAGNEKLFF. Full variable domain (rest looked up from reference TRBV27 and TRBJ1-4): EAQVTQNPRYLITVTGKKLTVTCSQNMNHEYMSWYRQDPGLGLRQIYYSMNVEVTDKGDVPEGYKVSRKEKRNFPLILESPSPNQTSLYFCASSLTAGNEKLFFGSGTQLSVL.

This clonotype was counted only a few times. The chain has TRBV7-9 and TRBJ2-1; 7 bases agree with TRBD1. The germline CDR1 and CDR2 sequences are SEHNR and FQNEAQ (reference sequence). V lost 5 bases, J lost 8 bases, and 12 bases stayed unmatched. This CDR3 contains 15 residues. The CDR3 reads CASSIGQAFVDEQFF. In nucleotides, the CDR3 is TGTGCCAGCAGCATCGGACAGGCCTTTGTCGATGAGCAGTTCTTC.

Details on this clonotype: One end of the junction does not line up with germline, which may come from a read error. CDR3 nucleotides: TGTGTCAGCCTCACAGGGGGTAAGCAGTACTTC. Amino acids: CVSLTGGKQYF. V gene TRBV2 combines with J gene TRBJ2-7; 8 positions agree with TRBD1. The CDR3 has 11 residues. Germline values: CDR1 SNHLY, CDR2 FYNNEI.

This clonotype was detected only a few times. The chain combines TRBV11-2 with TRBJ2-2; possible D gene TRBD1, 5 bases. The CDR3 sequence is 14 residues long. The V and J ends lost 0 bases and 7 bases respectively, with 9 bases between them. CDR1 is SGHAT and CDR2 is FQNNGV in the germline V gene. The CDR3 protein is CASSLDRRVGELFF. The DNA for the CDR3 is TGTGCCAGCAGCTTAGATCGCAGGGTCGGGGAGCTGTTTTTT.

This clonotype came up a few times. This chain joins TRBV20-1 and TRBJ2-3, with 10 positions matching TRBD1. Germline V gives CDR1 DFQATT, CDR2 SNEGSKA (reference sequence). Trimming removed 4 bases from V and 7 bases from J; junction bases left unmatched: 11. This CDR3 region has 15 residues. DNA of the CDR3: TGCAGTGCTACCCAGACGGGACAGGGGAGAAATACGCAGTATTTT. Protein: CSATQTGQGRNTQYF.

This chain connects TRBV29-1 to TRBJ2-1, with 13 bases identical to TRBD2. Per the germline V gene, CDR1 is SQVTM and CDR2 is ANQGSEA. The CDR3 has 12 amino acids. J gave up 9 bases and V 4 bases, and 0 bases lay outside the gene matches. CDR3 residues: CSVGTSGSEQFF. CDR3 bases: TGCAGCGTTGGGACTAGCGGGAGTGAGCAGTTCTTC.

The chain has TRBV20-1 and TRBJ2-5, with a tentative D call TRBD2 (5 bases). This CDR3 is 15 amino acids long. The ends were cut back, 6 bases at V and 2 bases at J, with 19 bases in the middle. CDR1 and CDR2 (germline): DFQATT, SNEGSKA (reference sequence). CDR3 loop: CSARHGWRLQETQYF. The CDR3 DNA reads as TGCAGTGCGCGACACGGGTGGAGGCTACAAGAGACCCAGTACTTC.

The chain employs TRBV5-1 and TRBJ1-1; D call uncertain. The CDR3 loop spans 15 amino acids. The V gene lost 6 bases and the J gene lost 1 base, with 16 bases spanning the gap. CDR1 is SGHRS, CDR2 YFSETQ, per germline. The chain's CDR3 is CASTDRGRQNTEAFF. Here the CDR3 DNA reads TGCGCCAGCACCGATCGTGGGAGACAGAACACTGAAGCTTTCTTT.

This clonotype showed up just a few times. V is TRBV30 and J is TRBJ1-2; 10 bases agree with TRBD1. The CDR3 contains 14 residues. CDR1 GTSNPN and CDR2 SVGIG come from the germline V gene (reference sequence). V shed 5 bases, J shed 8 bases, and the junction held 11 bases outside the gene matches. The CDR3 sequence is CAWEAVGQGNGYTF. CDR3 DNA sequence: TGTGCCTGGGAGGCCGTGGGACAGGGGAACGGCTACACCTTC.